This TCR beta chain was identified during a study of blood T cell repertoires in COVID-19. Produced via immunoSEQ multiplex PCR; TCRdb's table is partial and in-frame only. The table records about 350,000 clones, approximately 90% of them present only once. This CDR3 has 14 amino acids. The V gene's germline CDR1 is KGHSH and CDR2 LQKENI. V lost 3 bases, J lost 1 base, and 9 bases lay in between. The sequenced sample was peripheral blood. The rearrangement links TRBV18 to TRBJ1-1; D might be TRBD1 (6 bases). The TCR comes from a woman between 55 and 75 years old with COVID-19, enrolled during active disease. The CDR3, as DNA: TGTGCCAGCTCACCCCAGACAGGGAACACTGAAGCTTTCTTT. This codes for CASSPQTGNTEAFF.